This T cell receptor beta chain stems from a study of monozygotic twins with inflammatory bowel disease. Findings and caveats of the study: Discordant twins showed the same repertoire similarity as concordant twins, possibly from limited power.

UMIs containing a 6-nucleotide sample barcode were added via template switching. TCRdb re-called the 5' RACE reads and gives one entry per CDR3 protein, without DNA. The repertoire shows approximately 340,000 distinct CDR3 sequences; the top ten hold over 2%. Germline V gene sequence: CDR1 SGHAT, CDR2 FQNNGV. This CDR3 has 15 amino acids. Points on this clonotype: Its antigen is as yet unknown.

The sequence was collected from a human donor with ulcerative colitis or Crohn's disease, or a healthy co-twin of an affected twin (not recorded which). Input material: blood. The chain links TRBV11-2 to TRBJ1-6. The chain's CDR3 is CASSPRGSCNSPLHF.